This T cell receptor beta chain was captured by sequencing in a study of regulatory dendritic cells for organ transplantation. The study's findings and limits: Memory T cells were less diverse than naive, with memory CD8+ most oligoclonal.

Germline values: CDR1 SGHTA, CDR2 FQGTGA. The CDR3 consists of 15 residues. Trimming removed 2 bases at V and 7 bases at J, with 15 bases between. Repertoires were generated with immunoSEQ multiplex PCR, while TCRdb's copy carries only in-frame clones and drops some. The sample shows over 10,000 clones, nearly 90% of them seen only once. CFSE-labeled sorted T cells met regulatory or mature dendritic cells for 5 days. To note about this clone: What it binds is not known.

The sequencing input was naive CD8+ T cells from blood cultured with regulatory dendritic cells. The subset: CD45RA+ naive T cells. This clonotype was obtained from a human donor in good health. The chain carries TRBV7-3 and TRBJ2-1; tentative D call: TRBD2 (6 bases). CDR3: CASSLGGARGNEQFF. The CDR3 nucleotides are TGTGCCAGCAGCTTAGGTGGGGCCCGGGGGAATGAGCAGTTCTTC.